This TCR beta chain derives from a study of blood T cells in healthy people across ages (dated by TCRdb to about 2015). As for the study more broadly: In model experiments, template switching captured about one uniquely barcoded TCR beta cDNA molecule for every two T cells. To track age-related changes in TCR beta repertoire diversity, the study relied on deep sequencing normalized with unique cDNA molecular identifiers. Donors were grouped into four age groups: young (average roughly 15 years), middle-aged (over 35), aged (around 60) and long-lived (approximately 78). To avoid experimental bias, donors of different ages were spread randomly across the sequencing lanes. For two donors (one aged 18 to 29 and one aged 80 or older), the study analyzed two additional independent replicas of 1 million unique cDNA reads from the same blood draw. Results the study describes overall, beyond this receptor: Compared with the aged group, the long-lived group had more naive CD4+ T cells, fewer expanded clones and increased TCR diversity, suggesting age selection. Bulk unsorted PBMC profiling prevented conclusive comparison of naive and antigen-experienced compartments. Observed TCR beta diversity correlated strongly with the percentage of naive T cells measured by flow cytometry. The CMV infection status of donors was not known, potentially confounding age-related changes in expanded clonotypes. Observed TCR beta diversity per million T cells fell roughly linearly with age, and a significant reduction was already apparent by age around 40. Estimates of total diversity based on one million sequenced T cells were considered lower bounds and underestimates.

Library prep was done by 5' RACE. The reads were generated on an Illumina HiSeq 2500. A second roughly 7 to 11 cycle PCR used a sample-barcoded 5' primer and a J-beta primer mix. A unique molecular identifier was introduced onto each TCR beta cDNA molecule by a template-switch 5' adaptor carrying 12 random nucleotides. Each sample yielded at least 3 million CDR3-containing paired-end reads. All of the RNA was converted into first-strand cDNA using the Mint cDNA synthesis kit, with a TRBC-specific oligonucleotide serving as the primer. Following uracil-DNA glycosylase treatment, all cDNA underwent a first 18-cycle PCR with the universal primers M1SS and BC2_uni_R. Per the original workflow: Normalization of each sample was performed by random selection of 1 million high-quality reads, each carrying a distinct molecular identifier. Instead of being binned into consensus sequences, reads with shared molecular identifiers were discarded. MiTCR, with a Q25 quality threshold and the strictest error-elimination algorithm, was used for CDR3 identification, clonotype clustering and error correction. A nonparametric unseen species model with Euler transformation was used to estimate a lower bound on total TCR beta diversity. TCRdb reworked the public reads: Q25 trimming with fastp, MiXCR clone assembly, productive beta chains retained. Duplicate CDR3 protein sequences are folded into a single record with the most common DNA and genes. For this entry, the V and J calls and clone size follow TCRdb and not the study's own pipeline. Within this sample are about 700,000 distinct CDR3 sequences, with about a third of them counted one time only. Roughly 14% of the sample is taken by the ten largest.

Donors were approximately 42 systemically healthy Caucasian individuals from Russia aged 6 to 90 years. Each donor gave ten milliliters of peripheral blood, drawn into EDTA-treated Vacutainer tubes. PBMCs were isolated by Ficoll-Paque density-gradient centrifugation, with at least 7 million obtained per sample. Trizol reagent was used to extract total RNA from PBMCs, with at least 6 micrograms per sample. For every donor, an aliquot of PBMCs went through flow cytometry to measure the percentages of naive CD45RAhigh/CD27high T cells. The CDR3 numbers 15 residues from cysteine through phenylalanine. Only CDR3 DNA is held: 45 bases, read in frame from base 1. CDR1 and CDR2, per the germline V gene, are SGHTA and FQGNSA. Here V drops 5 bases and J drops 10 bases, and the junction holds 10 bases not matched to any gene. This clonotype was seen at least ten times. The antigen it recognizes is unknown. There are no base qualities to consult, and no much larger clone falls within one base.

This receptor was identified in a woman over 75 in good health. Donor details come from another sample of the same person, matched by shared clones. Specimen: blood. This chain is built from TRBV7-2 and TRBJ1-6, with TRBD1 matching 8 junction bases. The nucleotide sequence is given as TGTGCCAGCAGCCCCGCCGTCGGGACAGGATCACCCCTCCACTTT. This encodes CASSPAVGTGSPLHF. Joined to the reference TRBV7-2 and TRBJ1-6 proteins, this CDR3 gives the full variable domain: GAGVSQSPSNKVTEKGKDVELRCDPISGHTALYWYRQSLGQGLEFLIYFQGNSAPDKSGLPSDRFSAERTGGSVSTLTIQRTQQEDSAVYLCASSPAVGTGSPLHFGNGTRLTVT.